Included here is one T cell receptor beta chain sequence, with context. What it recognizes is unknown. This entry is derived from a study of OX40 agonist ivuxolimab in advanced cancers. Whole-study context: The dose-escalation cohort was roughly 84% male, with a mean age of around 60 years, ranging about 23 to 79. Participants could have had prior anti-PD-1, anti-PD-L1 or anti-CTLA-4 therapy, and less than 45% had some. Study-level results: On average, a greater number of expanded clones characterised CD8+ T cells relative to CD4+.

CDR3 length: 14 residues. The ends were cut back, 0 bases at V and 6 bases at J, with 11 bases in the middle. Germline V lookup: CDR1 SEHNR, CDR2 FQNEAQ (reference sequence). The table came from immunoSEQ multiplex PCR; TCRdb's copy has only in-frame clones and leaves some out. Of approximately 82,000 clones in the sample, 85% to 90% were seen once. The sequence came from an adult with an advanced solid tumor such as melanoma, head and neck, liver or kidney cancer. The source was CD4+ or CD8+ T cells sorted from blood, collected in a trial of the OX40 agonist ivuxolimab. The chain joins TRBV7-9 to TRBJ1-1; a possible D gene is TRBD1 (5 bases). CDR3 sequence reads: CASSLAGRGPEAFF. CDR3 DNA: TGTGCCAGCAGCTTAGCTGGTCGGGGCCCTGAAGCTTTCTTT.